Each of the 3 T cell receptor beta chains below was sequenced from the same sample in a study of blood T cells in healthy people across ages. It was with a sample-barcoded 5' primer and a J-beta primer mix that a second PCR of roughly 7 to 12 cycles was run. TCRdb fed the 5' RACE reads into MiXCR, producing one record per CDR3 protein. Of approximately 1,000,000 distinct CDR3 sequences in the sample, 35% to 40% were seen once. Sequenced: blood. These TCRs come from a man younger than 35 in good health.

This sequence joins TRBV27 and TRBJ2-2; the match to TRBD2 covers 11 bases. Trimming at V came to 5 bases and at J to 0 bases, leaving 2 bases not matched to a gene. Germline V lookup: CDR1 MNHEY, CDR2 SMNVEV (reference sequence). The CDR3 has 16 residues. The CDR3 region has the DNA TGTGCCAGCAGTATACTAGCGGGGGCGAACACCGGGGAGCTGTTTTTT. This codes for CASSILAGANTGELFF.

This clonotype has just a few counts. Here the CDR3 DNA reads TGTGCCAGCAGTGAACCGGGCAGGGTCTCCTATAATTCACCCCTCCACTTT. This sequence encodes CASSEPGRVSYNSPLHF. V gene TRBV6-1 combines with J gene TRBJ1-6; a possible D gene is TRBD1 (5 bases). The CDR3 runs to 17 residues. The V end was cut by 2 bases, the J end by 0 bases, with 11 bases between. Germline V gene sequence: CDR1 MNHNS, CDR2 SASEGT.

The sample holds a few counts of this clonotype. V is TRBV20-1 and J is TRBJ2-3; 8 bases align to TRBD2. From germline, CDR1 is DFQATT and CDR2 SNEGSKA (reference sequence). Trimming cost V 1 base and J 3 bases; bases outside gene matches: 6. The CDR3 totals 15 residues. CDR3: CSARASGGITDTQYF. CDR3 nucleotides: TGCAGTGCTAGAGCGAGCGGGGGAATAACAGATACGCAGTATTTT.